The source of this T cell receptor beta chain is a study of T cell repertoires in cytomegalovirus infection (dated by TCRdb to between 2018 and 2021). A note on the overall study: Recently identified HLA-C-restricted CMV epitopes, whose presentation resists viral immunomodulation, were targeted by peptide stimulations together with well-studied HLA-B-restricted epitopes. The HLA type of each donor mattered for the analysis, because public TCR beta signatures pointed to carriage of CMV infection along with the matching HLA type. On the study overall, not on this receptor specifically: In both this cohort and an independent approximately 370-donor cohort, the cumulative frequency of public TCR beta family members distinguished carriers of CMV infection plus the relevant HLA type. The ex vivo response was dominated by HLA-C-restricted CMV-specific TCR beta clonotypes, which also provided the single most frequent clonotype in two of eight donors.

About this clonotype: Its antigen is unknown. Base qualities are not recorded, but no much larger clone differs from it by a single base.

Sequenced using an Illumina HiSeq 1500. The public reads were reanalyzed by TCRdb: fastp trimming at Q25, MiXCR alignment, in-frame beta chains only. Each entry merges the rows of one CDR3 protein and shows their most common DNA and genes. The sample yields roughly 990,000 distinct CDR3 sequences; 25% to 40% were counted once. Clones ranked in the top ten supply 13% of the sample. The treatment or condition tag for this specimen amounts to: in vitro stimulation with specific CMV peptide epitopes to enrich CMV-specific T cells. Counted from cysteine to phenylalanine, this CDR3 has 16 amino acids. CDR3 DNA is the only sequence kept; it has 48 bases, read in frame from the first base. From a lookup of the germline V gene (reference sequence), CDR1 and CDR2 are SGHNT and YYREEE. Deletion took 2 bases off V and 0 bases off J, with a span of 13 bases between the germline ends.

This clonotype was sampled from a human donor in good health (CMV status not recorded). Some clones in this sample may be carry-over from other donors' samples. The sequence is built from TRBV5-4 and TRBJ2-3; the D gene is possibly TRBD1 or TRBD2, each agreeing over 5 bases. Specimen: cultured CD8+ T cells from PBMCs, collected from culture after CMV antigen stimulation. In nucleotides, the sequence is TGTGCCAGCAGCTTACGGGACCACCGAAGCACAGATACGCAGTATTTT. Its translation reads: CASSLRDHRSTDTQYF.